Below, 7 T cell receptor beta chains from the same sample are listed, as sequenced in a study of CD8 T cells in Susac syndrome. Reverse transcription of roughly 0.45 to 1 ug RNA was performed with random hexamers. Each CDR3 protein gets one entry after TCRdb re-called the immunoSEQ multiplex PCR reads with MiXCR. The sample has around 200,000 distinct CDR3 sequences, about 94% seen once; the top ten hold 0.1% to 0.15%. Sequences were obtained from CD8+ T cells from PBMCs. The receptors derive from a human donor with multiple sclerosis.

V and J are TRBV2 and TRBJ1-6; a possible D gene is TRBD1 (6 bases). The CDR3 runs 15 residues. Germline-derived CDR1 and CDR2 are SNHLY and FYNNEI. V was shortened by 4 bases and J by 7 bases, with 14 bases between the two germline ends. In DNA form, the CDR3 reads TGTGCCAGCAGTGGCCGAGGGGGTCGAAATTCACCCCTCCACTTT. Protein sequence: CASSGRGGRNSPLHF. The whole variable domain, filled in from reference TRBV2 and TRBJ1-6, reads EPEVTQTPSHQVTQMGQEVILRCVPISNHLYFYWYRQILGQKVEFLVSFYNNEISEKSEIFDDQFSVERPDGSNFTLKIRSTKLEDSAMYFCASSGRGGRNSPLHFGNGTRLTVT.

J is TRBJ2-1 and V is TRBV30; D assignment may be TRBD1 or TRBD2 (5 bases each). From germline, CDR1 is GTSNPN and CDR2 SVGIG (reference sequence). Trimming shortened V by 3 bases and J by 7 bases, and 13 bases separated the two germline ends. CDR3 length: 13 residues. This chain's CDR3 is CAWRGTGKNEQFF. The CDR3 coding sequence is TGTGCCTGGAGAGGGACGGGGAAAAATGAGCAGTTCTTC.

This chain connects TRBV10-3 to TRBJ2-3, with D possibly matching TRBD2 (5 bases). From germline, CDR1 is ENHRY and CDR2 SYGVKD. CDR3 length equals 14 residues. V shed 0 bases and J shed 7 bases, with 11 bases lying between them. DNA for the CDR3: TGTGCCATCAGTGAGTCCCTAGCAGAATATACGCAGTATTTT. The encoded protein is CAISESLAEYTQYF.

This clonotype was seen once. The chain combines TRBV3-1 with TRBJ2-3, with TRBD2 matching 11 bases. V lost 3 bases and J lost 2; bases outside the gene matches: 7. From germline, CDR1 is LGHDT and CDR2 YNNKEL (reference sequence). This CDR3 has 17 residues. In DNA, the CDR3 is TGTGCCAGCAGCCACTTAGCGGGAGGGGAGGCCACAGATACGCAGTATTTT. This encodes CASSHLAGGEATDTQYF.

The chain carries TRBV7-6 and TRBJ2-5, with TRBD1 as a possible D gene (5 bases). Per germline, CDR1 SGHVS and CDR2 FNYEAQ. This CDR3 comprises 14 residues. Between the trimmed V and J ends, which lost 6 bases and 4 bases, there was a span of 15 bases. This CDR3 reads CASSPQIRGETQYF. The CDR3 DNA sequence: TGTGCCAGCAGTCCACAAATTAGGGGAGAGACCCAGTACTTC.

The chain joins TRBV7-9 to TRBJ1-1; no reliable D call. Germline V gene data show CDR1 as SEHNR and CDR2 as FQNEAQ (reference sequence). There are 16 residues in the CDR3. V shed 5 bases and J shed 1 base, with 17 bases lying between them. This CDR3 reads CASSQGMREGNTEAFF. The CDR3 region has the DNA TGTGCCAGCAGCCAAGGGATGAGGGAAGGGAACACTGAAGCTTTCTTT.

This clonotype was seen once. The J gene is TRBJ2-2, the V gene TRBV3-1; 7 bases line up with TRBD2. The V and J ends lost 4 bases and 5 bases, in that order; junction bases with no gene match: 10. Germline V gene sequence: CDR1 LGHDT, CDR2 YNNKEL (reference sequence). The CDR3 is 16 residues long. The CDR3 nucleotides are TGTGCCAGCAGCCCCATACGAAGCGGGGCTACCGGGGAGCTGTTTTTT. This encodes CASSPIRSGATGELFF. Filled out from reference TRBV3-1 and TRBJ2-2, the complete variable domain reads DTAVSQTPKYLVTQMGNDKSIKCEQNLGHDTMYWYKQDSKKFLKIMFSYNNKELIINETVPNRFSPKSPDKAHLNLHINSLELGDSAVYFCASSPIRSGATGELFFGEGSRLTVL.